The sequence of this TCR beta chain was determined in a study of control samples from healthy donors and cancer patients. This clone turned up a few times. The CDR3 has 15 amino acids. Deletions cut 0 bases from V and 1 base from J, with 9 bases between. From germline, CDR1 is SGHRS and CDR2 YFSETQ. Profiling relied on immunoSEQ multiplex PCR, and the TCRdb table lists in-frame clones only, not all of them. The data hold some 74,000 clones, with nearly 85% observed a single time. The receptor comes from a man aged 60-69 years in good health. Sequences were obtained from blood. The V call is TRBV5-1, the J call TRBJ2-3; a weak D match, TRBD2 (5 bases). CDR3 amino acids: CASSLAAGRTDTQYF. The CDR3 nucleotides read TGCGCCAGCAGCTTGGCCGCGGGCCGCACAGATACGCAGTATTTT.